These T cell receptor beta chains were read from a single sample in a study of OX40 agonist ivuxolimab in advanced cancers. Clones were sequenced by immunoSEQ multiplex PCR, and TCRdb holds only the in-frame ones, with some missing. In the table there are 65,000 or so clones, around four fifths of which are singletons. Here the sequenced sample was CD4+ or CD8+ T cells sorted from blood, taken in a trial of the OX40 agonist ivuxolimab. These receptors all stem from an adult with an advanced solid tumor such as melanoma, head and neck, liver or kidney cancer. Each CDR3 is given with its conserved first and last residue. The D gene is left open where the match is weak. A row's size may be missing; if present it is once, few, many or a size class.

d_call: .
v_call: TRBV5-6
j_call: TRBJ2-2
clone_size: .
cdr3_aa: CASSRVSAGNTGELFF
cdr3_nt: TGTGCCAGCAGCCGGGTGTCAGCGGGGAACACCGGGGAGCTGTTTTTT

d_call: .
v_call: TRBV27
j_call: TRBJ2-7
clone_size: .
cdr3_aa: CASSAAGRSYEQYF
cdr3_nt: TGTGCCAGCAGTGCGGCGGGGCGCTCCTACGAGCAGTACTTC

d_call: TRBD1
v_call: TRBV6-5
j_call: TRBJ2-7
clone_size: .
cdr3_aa: CASSYSGQGVYEQYF
cdr3_nt: TGTGCCAGCAGTTACTCGGGACAGGGGGTTTACGAGCAGTACTTC

d_call: .
v_call: TRBV21-1
j_call: TRBJ2-1
clone_size: .
cdr3_aa: CASSLNNEQFF
cdr3_nt: TGTGCCAGCAGCCTCAACAATGAGCAGTTCTTC

d_call: .
v_call: TRBV6-1
j_call: TRBJ1-1
clone_size: .
cdr3_aa: CASTILQGNTEAFF
cdr3_nt: TGTGCCAGCACGATATTACAGGGGAACACTGAAGCTTTCTTT

d_call: .
v_call: TRBV18
j_call: TRBJ1-2
clone_size: .
cdr3_aa: CASSPPGYGGYTF
cdr3_nt: TGTGCCAGCTCACCACCCGGGTATGGAGGCTACACCTTC

d_call: .
v_call: TRBV4-3
j_call: TRBJ1-2
clone_size: .
cdr3_aa: CASSQESGSDRYTF
cdr3_nt: TGCGCCAGCAGCCAAGAGAGTGGGAGCGATCGCTACACCTTC

d_call: .
v_call: TRBV6-5
j_call: TRBJ1-2
clone_size: .
cdr3_aa: CASSSYRVRDYGYTF
cdr3_nt: TGTGCCAGCAGTTCCTACAGGGTCCGAGACTATGGCTACACCTTC

d_call: TRBD1
v_call: TRBV11-2
j_call: TRBJ2-5
clone_size: once
cdr3_aa: CASSQGQVWQETQYF
cdr3_nt: TGTGCCAGCAGCCAGGGACAGGTTTGGCAAGAGACCCAGTACTTC

d_call: TRBD1
v_call: TRBV19
j_call: TRBJ1-5
clone_size: .
cdr3_aa: CASKGTGDQPQHF
cdr3_nt: TGTGCCAGTAAGGGGACAGGGGATCAGCCCCAGCATTTT

d_call: .
v_call: TRBV11-2
j_call: TRBJ1-3
clone_size: .
cdr3_aa: CASSNRVAGNTIYF
cdr3_nt: TGTGCCAGCAGCAACAGGGTTGCAGGAAACACCATATATTTT

d_call: TRBD1
v_call: TRBV7-9
j_call: TRBJ1-3
clone_size: .
cdr3_aa: CASIATGAGNTIYF
cdr3_nt: TGTGCCAGCATCGCGACAGGGGCTGGAAACACCATATATTTT

d_call: TRBD2
v_call: TRBV9
j_call: TRBJ2-2
clone_size: .
cdr3_aa: CASSVGGLVDPGELFF
cdr3_nt: TGTGCCAGCAGCGTGGGGGGGTTGGTAGACCCCGGGGAGCTGTTTTTT

d_call: .
v_call: TRBV29-1
j_call: TRBJ1-4
clone_size: .
cdr3_aa: CSDTTNLQGKLFF
cdr3_nt: TGCAGCGACACCACCAATTTACAGGGAAAACTGTTTTTT

d_call: .
v_call: TRBV19
j_call: TRBJ2-1
clone_size: .
cdr3_aa: CASTRSPGYNEQFF
cdr3_nt: TGTGCCAGTACTAGGTCCCCTGGGTACAATGAGCAGTTCTTC

d_call: .
v_call: TRBV27
j_call: TRBJ1-2
clone_size: medium-sized
cdr3_aa: CASRQGIFYGYTF
cdr3_nt: TGTGCCAGCAGACAGGGTATATTTTATGGCTACACCTTC

d_call: TRBD1
v_call: TRBV29-1
j_call: TRBJ2-2
clone_size: .
cdr3_aa: CSVMRGRGTGELFF
cdr3_nt: TGCAGCGTCATGAGGGGGCGAGGCACCGGGGAGCTGTTTTTT

d_call: TRBD2
v_call: TRBV18
j_call: TRBJ2-1
clone_size: once
cdr3_aa: CASSPTGASGSSYNEQFF
cdr3_nt: TGTGCCAGCTCACCCACGGGGGCTAGCGGGAGCTCCTACAATGAGCAGTTCTTC

d_call: TRBD1
v_call: TRBV6-1
j_call: TRBJ2-7
clone_size: .
cdr3_aa: CASSEQGTGSYEQYF
cdr3_nt: TGTGCCAGCAGTGAACAGGGGACAGGGTCCTACGAGCAGTACTTC

d_call: .
v_call: TRBV6-1
j_call: TRBJ1-4
clone_size: .
cdr3_aa: CASSVQGTNEKLFF
cdr3_nt: TGTGCCAGCAGTGTACAGGGAACTAATGAAAAACTGTTTTTT

d_call: .
v_call: TRBV18
j_call: TRBJ2-1
clone_size: .
cdr3_aa: CASSITGNVYNEQFF
cdr3_nt: TGTGCCAGCTCGATCACAGGGAACGTTTACAATGAGCAGTTCTTC

d_call: TRBD1
v_call: TRBV29-1
j_call: TRBJ1-2
clone_size: .
cdr3_aa: CSVGDRNYGYTF
cdr3_nt: TGCAGCGTTGGGGACAGGAACTATGGCTACACCTTC

d_call: TRBD2
v_call: TRBV11-2
j_call: TRBJ2-1
clone_size: .
cdr3_aa: CASRRTSGSLNEQFF
cdr3_nt: TGTGCCAGCAGGAGGACTAGCGGGAGTCTTAATGAGCAGTTCTTC

d_call: .
v_call: TRBV6-6
j_call: TRBJ1-4
clone_size: .
cdr3_aa: CASSRRGNNEKLFF
cdr3_nt: TGTGCCAGCAGCCGGCGGGGCAATAATGAAAAACTGTTTTTT

d_call: .
v_call: TRBV30
j_call: TRBJ1-2
clone_size: .
cdr3_aa: CAWSEGVGYTF
cdr3_nt: TGTGCCTGGAGTGAAGGGGTCGGCTACACCTTC

d_call: TRBD1
v_call: TRBV6-6
j_call: TRBJ2-5
clone_size: once
cdr3_aa: CASSLQGAQETQYF
cdr3_nt: TGTGCCAGCAGCCTCCAGGGGGCCCAAGAGACCCAGTACTTC

d_call: TRBD2
v_call: TRBV10-2
j_call: TRBJ2-5
clone_size: .
cdr3_aa: CASSEAGGETQYF
cdr3_nt: TGCGCCAGCAGTGAGGCGGGAGGGGAGACCCAGTACTTC

d_call: .
v_call: TRBV7-3
j_call: TRBJ2-3
clone_size: .
cdr3_aa: CASSPQGPADTQYF
cdr3_nt: TGTGCCAGCAGCCCCCAGGGGCCAGCAGATACGCAGTATTTT

d_call: .
v_call: TRBV7-9
j_call: TRBJ2-5
clone_size: once
cdr3_aa: CASSLRFGGQETQYF
cdr3_nt: TGTGCCAGCAGCTTACGTTTCGGGGGCCAAGAGACCCAGTACTTC

d_call: .
v_call: TRBV5-4
j_call: TRBJ1-1
clone_size: .
cdr3_aa: CASSWNGQLNTEAFF
cdr3_nt: TGTGCCAGCAGCTGGAACGGGCAGCTGAACACTGAAGCTTTCTTT

d_call: .
v_call: TRBV21-1
j_call: TRBJ2-7
clone_size: .
cdr3_aa: CASSIQGSNSYEQYF
cdr3_nt: TGTGCCAGCAGCATCCAGGGGTCTAACTCCTACGAGCAGTACTTC

d_call: .
v_call: TRBV10-3
j_call: TRBJ1-2
clone_size: .
cdr3_aa: CAISEFRGSMGYTF
cdr3_nt: TGTGCCATCAGTGAGTTTCGGGGATCCATGGGCTACACCTTC

d_call: TRBD2
v_call: TRBV9
j_call: TRBJ2-3
clone_size: .
cdr3_aa: CASSVGIAGGPGYTDTQYF
cdr3_nt: TGTGCCAGCAGCGTAGGGATAGCGGGAGGGCCGGGGTACACAGATACGCAGTATTTT

d_call: .
v_call: TRBV5-6
j_call: TRBJ2-7
clone_size: .
cdr3_aa: CASSLLREQYF
cdr3_nt: TGTGCCAGCAGCCTGCTACGCGAGCAGTACTTC

d_call: TRBD1
v_call: TRBV6-5
j_call: TRBJ1-3
clone_size: .
cdr3_aa: CASSLDRGGGNTIYF
cdr3_nt: TGTGCCAGCAGTCTGGACAGGGGCGGTGGAAACACCATATATTTT

d_call: .
v_call: TRBV19
j_call: TRBJ1-6
clone_size: .
cdr3_aa: CASSIDPGRYNSPLHF
cdr3_nt: TGTGCCAGTAGTATAGATCCCGGGAGATATAATTCACCCCTCCACTTT

d_call: .
v_call: TRBV7-9
j_call: TRBJ2-5
clone_size: .
cdr3_aa: CASSPIQETQYF
cdr3_nt: TGTGCCAGCAGCCCTATTCAAGAGACCCAGTACTTC

d_call: TRBD2
v_call: TRBV10-3
j_call: TRBJ2-1
clone_size: .
cdr3_aa: CAIGTSGSSSVEQFF
cdr3_nt: TGTGCCATTGGTACTAGCGGGAGCTCCTCAGTTGAGCAGTTCTTC

d_call: TRBD1
v_call: TRBV7-2
j_call: TRBJ1-1
clone_size: .
cdr3_aa: CASSLAGTGNTEAFF
cdr3_nt: TGTGCCAGCAGCTTAGCCGGGACAGGTAACACTGAAGCTTTCTTT

d_call: .
v_call: TRBV29-1
j_call: TRBJ2-1
clone_size: .
cdr3_aa: CSGKGQNLNEQFF
cdr3_nt: TGCAGCGGAAAAGGACAGAACCTCAATGAGCAGTTCTTC

d_call: .
v_call: TRBV7-6
j_call: TRBJ2-5
clone_size: .
cdr3_aa: CASSLMVGGAQETQYF
cdr3_nt: TGTGCCAGCAGCTTAATGGTGGGGGGGGCCCAAGAGACCCAGTACTTC

d_call: TRBD2
v_call: TRBV5-1
j_call: TRBJ2-5
clone_size: .
cdr3_aa: CASRMGPAGGYETQYF
cdr3_nt: TGCGCCAGCAGGATGGGTCCAGCGGGAGGGTATGAGACCCAGTACTTC

d_call: .
v_call: TRBV6-5
j_call: TRBJ1-1
clone_size: .
cdr3_aa: CASRKGRGTTEAFF
cdr3_nt: TGTGCCAGCCGTAAGGGCAGGGGCACCACTGAAGCTTTCTTT

d_call: TRBD2
v_call: TRBV4-1
j_call: TRBJ2-7
clone_size: .
cdr3_aa: CASSSGLAGYEQYF
cdr3_nt: TGCGCCAGCAGCTCGGGACTAGCGGGATACGAGCAGTACTTC

d_call: TRBD2
v_call: TRBV5-8
j_call: TRBJ2-5
clone_size: .
cdr3_aa: CASSFLAGGQETQYF
cdr3_nt: TGTGCCAGCAGCTTCCTAGCGGGAGGCCAAGAGACCCAGTACTTC

d_call: TRBD1
v_call: TRBV5-1
j_call: TRBJ2-7
clone_size: once
cdr3_aa: CASSLDRAWINEQYF
cdr3_nt: TGCGCCAGCAGCCTGGACAGGGCTTGGATCAACGAGCAGTACTTC

d_call: TRBD2
v_call: TRBV11-2
j_call: TRBJ2-7
clone_size: once
cdr3_aa: CASSLLGLAGGEQYF
cdr3_nt: TGTGCCAGCAGCCTCCTTGGACTAGCGGGCGGCGAGCAGTACTTC

d_call: .
v_call: TRBV30
j_call: TRBJ1-2
clone_size: .
cdr3_aa: CAWVRDPVTGNYGYTF
cdr3_nt: TGTGCCTGGGTTAGGGACCCCGTAACTGGGAACTATGGCTACACCTTC

d_call: .
v_call: TRBV25-1
j_call: TRBJ1-2
clone_size: .
cdr3_aa: CASSDGQDGYTF
cdr3_nt: TGTGCCAGCAGTGACGGGCAGGATGGCTACACCTTC

d_call: TRBD1
v_call: TRBV11-3
j_call: TRBJ2-7
clone_size: .
cdr3_aa: CASSSRTGGVSYEQYF
cdr3_nt: TGTGCCAGCAGCTCTCGGACAGGGGGGGTTTCCTACGAGCAGTACTTC

d_call: .
v_call: TRBV7-9
j_call: TRBJ2-2
clone_size: .
cdr3_aa: CASSLGGTTAGELFF
cdr3_nt: TGTGCCAGCAGCTTAGGAGGGACAACGGCCGGGGAGCTGTTTTTT

d_call: TRBD1
v_call: TRBV19
j_call: TRBJ1-5
clone_size: .
cdr3_aa: CASSLDRGTQPQHF
cdr3_nt: TGTGCCAGTAGCCTTGACAGGGGAACTCAGCCCCAGCATTTT

d_call: TRBD1
v_call: TRBV19
j_call: TRBJ2-6
clone_size: .
cdr3_aa: CASSISGQGHVLTF
cdr3_nt: TGTGCCAGTAGTATTTCGGGACAGGGCCACGTCCTGACTTTC

d_call: .
v_call: TRBV6-5
j_call: TRBJ2-6
clone_size: .
cdr3_aa: CASSYSISSGANVLTF
cdr3_nt: TGTGCCAGCAGTTACTCGATCAGCTCTGGGGCCAACGTCCTGACTTTC

d_call: .
v_call: TRBV19
j_call: TRBJ1-4
clone_size: .
cdr3_aa: CASSQGWRANEKLFF
cdr3_nt: TGTGCCAGTAGCCAGGGGTGGAGAGCTAATGAAAAACTGTTTTTT

d_call: TRBD2
v_call: TRBV6-5
j_call: TRBJ2-1
clone_size: .
cdr3_aa: CASSHSLAEYNEQFF
cdr3_nt: TGTGCCAGCAGTCATAGCCTAGCGGAATACAATGAGCAGTTCTTC

d_call: TRBD2
v_call: TRBV5-4
j_call: TRBJ2-7
clone_size: .
cdr3_aa: CASSPGLAVTYEQYF
cdr3_nt: TGTGCCAGCAGCCCCGGACTAGCGGTAACCTACGAGCAGTACTTC

d_call: TRBD2
v_call: TRBV5-1
j_call: TRBJ2-1
clone_size: .
cdr3_aa: CASSLAVTSGSNEQFF
cdr3_nt: TGCGCCAGCAGCTTGGCCGTCACTAGCGGGAGTAATGAGCAGTTCTTC

d_call: TRBD1
v_call: TRBV27
j_call: TRBJ2-7
clone_size: .
cdr3_aa: CASSIRAGQGSYEQYF
cdr3_nt: TGTGCCAGCAGCATACGGGCGGGACAGGGGAGCTACGAGCAGTACTTC